This is a list of T cell receptor beta chains from one sample in a study of blood T cell repertoires in COVID-19. Here immunoSEQ multiplex PCR was the method, and the copy in TCRdb shows in-frame clones only, minus some. Found here are about 120,000 clones, about 83% of them singletons; the top ten hold about 6.6%. The sample consisted of peripheral blood. These receptors came from a man aged 70-80 years with acute or convalescent COVID-19. Each CDR3 is given with its conserved first and last residue. D genes are given only for firm matches. Size is omitted from some rows. Given values are once, few, many or a class for expanded clones.

TGTGCCAGCAGCTTTCCCCTCGGGCTAGCGGGAATCCGCCCTGAGTTC	CASSFPLGLAGIRPEF	TRBV7-9	TRBJ2-7	TRBD2	few
TGTGCCAGCACCCGACAGGGGTCTAATTCACCCCTCCACTTT	CASTRQGSNSPLHF	TRBV28	TRBJ1-6	TRBD1	-
TGTGCCAGTAGTGCGGCCAGAAGAAACACCATATATTTT	CASSAARRNTIYF	TRBV19	TRBJ1-3	-	-
TGTGCCAGCAGCCCCGGGTACCGTGATGGCTACACCTTC	CASSPGYRDGYTF	TRBV9	TRBJ1-2	-	-
TGCAGCGTTGAAGATTGGAAAGGGAGCTCTGGAAACACCATATATTTT	CSVEDWKGSSGNTIYF	TRBV29-1	TRBJ1-3	-	-
TGTGCCAGCAGCCTCATACAGGGGAGTGAAGCTTTCTTT	CASSLIQGSEAFF	TRBV11-2	TRBJ1-1	TRBD1	-
TGTGCCAGCTCACTTGGACTAGCGGGGGCGGATACGCAGTATTTT	CASSLGLAGADTQYF	TRBV18	TRBJ2-3	TRBD2	-
TGTGCCAGCAGTTCTACCACCGGGGAGCTGTTTTTT	CASSSTTGELFF	TRBV7-3	TRBJ2-2	-	-
TGTGCCAGCAGCCATCCCCCCACCGGGAGGGACCCCAAAAACATTCAGTACTTC	CASSHPPTGRDPKNIQYF	TRBV14	TRBJ2-4	TRBD2	-
TGTGCCAGCAGCCACAACGGGGGGAAAACTGAAGCTTTCTTT	CASSHNGGKTEAFF	TRBV4-2	TRBJ1-1	-	-
TGTGCCAGTAGTAACCAGGGGGACAGCACAGATACGCAGTATTTT	CASSNQGDSTDTQYF	TRBV19	TRBJ2-3	TRBD1	once
TGTGCCAGCTCACCCGGGACAGAGGCCTACGAGCAGTACTTC	CASSPGTEAYEQYF	TRBV18	TRBJ2-7	TRBD1	-
TGTGCCAGCAGTTCAGGGGGGACCAGCAATCAGCCCCAGCATTTT	CASSSGGTSNQPQHF	TRBV6-5	TRBJ1-5	TRBD1	-
TGTGCCACCAGCAGGTTTTCAGCCGGGGAGCTGTTTTTT	CATSRFSAGELFF	TRBV15	TRBJ2-2	-	-
TGTGCCAGCAGCTTAACTGGCCCCGGGGGCTACGAGCAGTACTTC	CASSLTGPGGYEQYF	TRBV7-2	TRBJ2-7	-	-
TGTGCCGGGGACAGGGAATGGACTGAAGCTTTCTTT	CAGDREWTEAFF	TRBV30	TRBJ1-1	TRBD1	-
TGCGCCAGCAGCTTGGATGTGTCTAGCGGGATCACCGGGGAGCTGTTTTTT	CASSLDVSSGITGELFF	TRBV5-1	TRBJ2-2	TRBD2	-
TGTGCCAGCACCTCTCGGGACAGGGCATTCTACACCTTC	CASTSRDRAFYTF	TRBV12-3/TRBV12-4	TRBJ1-2	TRBD1	-
TGTGCCAGCAGCTTGGAATACCCAGGGGCTTACTATGGCTACACCTTC	CASSLEYPGAYYGYTF	TRBV5-5	TRBJ1-2	-	-
TGTGCCAGCAGCGTACGACAGGGTACCAATGAAAAACTGTTTTTT	CASSVRQGTNEKLFF	TRBV9	TRBJ1-4	TRBD1	-
TGTGCCAGCAGCCCCGGACTAGCGGTTAGCACAGATACGCAGTATTTT	CASSPGLAVSTDTQYF	TRBV9	TRBJ2-3	TRBD2	-
TGCAGCGTTGAGAGACAGGGGGCGGGCGAGCAGTACTTC	CSVERQGAGEQYF	TRBV29-1	TRBJ2-7	TRBD1	-
TGTGCCAGCAGCTTGACTAGCGGGGGGGCCTTTCAGTACTTC	CASSLTSGGAFQYF	TRBV7-2	TRBJ2-4	TRBD2	-
TGCGCCAGCAGCTTGGGTGGGGGGACGAATGAGCAGTTCTTC	CASSLGGGTNEQFF	TRBV5-1	TRBJ2-1	-	few
TGTGCCAGCAGCTTAGAAGCTAGCGCGTACGAGCAGTACTTC	CASSLEASAYEQYF	TRBV11-1	TRBJ2-7	-	-
TGTGCCAGCATTCAGCGAGGGATTCAGCCCCAGCATTTT	CASIQRGIQPQHF	TRBV28	TRBJ1-5	-	-
TGTGCCAGCAGCCAAAGCGAGAACACTGAAGCTTTCTTT	CASSQSENTEAFF	TRBV14	TRBJ1-1	-	-
TGTGCCAGCAGCCCCTCCCACAATGAGCAGTTCTTC	CASSPSHNEQFF	TRBV11-1	TRBJ2-1	-	-
TGTGCCAGCAGTTACGGTAGACAGGGTGGGGAGACCCAGTACTTC	CASSYGRQGGETQYF	TRBV6-5	TRBJ2-5	TRBD1	-
TGTGCCTGGAGCTGGAGGAATGAGCAGTTCTTC	CAWSWRNEQFF	TRBV30	TRBJ2-1	-	-
TGTGCCAGTACAGGTCAGGCTCAAGACTACGAGCAGTACTTC	CASTGQAQDYEQYF	TRBV19	TRBJ2-7	-	-
TGTGCCAGTAGTAATCCTAGCGGATTCCACTACGAGCAGTACTTC	CASSNPSGFHYEQYF	TRBV19	TRBJ2-7	TRBD2	-
TGTGCCAGCAGTGAGACAGGGGTTACACCCCTCCACTTT	CASSETGVTPLHF	TRBV6-2/TRBV6-3	TRBJ1-6	TRBD1	-
TGTGCCAGCAGTGTCCGGGACAGGCAAGAGACCCAGTACTTC	CASSVRDRQETQYF	TRBV2	TRBJ2-5	TRBD1	-
TGTGCCAGCAGTTCACTTCGGGGGGGCGTCAATGAGCAGTTCTTC	CASSSLRGGVNEQFF	TRBV6-5	TRBJ2-1	TRBD2	-
TGCGCCAGCAGTGAGTCGACTCCTAGACTAGCTGGGGAGCAGTTCTTC	CASSESTPRLAGEQFF	TRBV10-2	TRBJ2-1	TRBD2	-
TGTGCCAGCAGCACAGGGGCCTCTGGAAACACCATATATTTT	CASSTGASGNTIYF	TRBV7-2	TRBJ1-3	TRBD1	-
TGTGCCAGTCAGCGGGAGGGCCTGGATACGCAGTATTTT	CASQREGLDTQYF	TRBV2	TRBJ2-3	TRBD2	-
TGTGCCATCAGTGGGACTAGCGGGAGGGTCCAAGAGACCCAGTACTTC	CAISGTSGRVQETQYF	TRBV10-3	TRBJ2-5	TRBD2	-
TGTGCCAGTAGTATGTCACGGGACAGGAGGACTAACTATGGCTACACCTTC	CASSMSRDRRTNYGYTF	TRBV19	TRBJ1-2	TRBD1	-
TGTGCCAGCAGTTTTAGCAATCAAGAGACCCAGTACTTC	CASSFSNQETQYF	TRBV12-3/TRBV12-4	TRBJ2-5	-	once
TGTGCCAGCAGCTTGGGTTACTCTGGGGCCAACGTCCTGACTTTC	CASSLGYSGANVLTF	TRBV5-5	TRBJ2-6	-	-
TGTGCCAGCAGATCGGGACAGGGGACTCAGCCCCAGCATTTT	CASRSGQGTQPQHF	TRBV6-5	TRBJ1-5	TRBD1	-
TGTGCCAGCAGCTTGGATCAGGGGGATACCACCGGGGAGCTGTTTTTT	CASSLDQGDTTGELFF	TRBV7-3	TRBJ2-2	TRBD1	once
TGCGCCAGCAGCCAAGAAGTCGGGACAAACTATGGCTACACCTTC	CASSQEVGTNYGYTF	TRBV4-3	TRBJ1-2	-	-
TGTGCCAGCAGCCTACCGGGACAGGGAGGCACAGATACGCAGTATTTT	CASSLPGQGGTDTQYF	TRBV3-1/TRBV3-2	TRBJ2-3	TRBD1	-
TGTGCCAGCACGGCAGGGGGCTACAATGAGCAGTTCTTC	CASTAGGYNEQFF	TRBV2	TRBJ2-1	TRBD1	-
TGTGCCAGTAGTGCTTCACAGGGAGGGGACACTGAAGCTTTCTTT	CASSASQGGDTEAFF	TRBV19	TRBJ1-1	-	few
TGCGCCAGCAGAGGACAGGGGGCGACGGGAGATGGCTACACCTTC	CASRGQGATGDGYTF	TRBV5-1	TRBJ1-2	TRBD1	-
TGTGCCAGCAGCGTTCTAGACAATGAGCAGTTCTTC	CASSVLDNEQFF	TRBV9	TRBJ2-1	-	once
TGTGCCAGCAGTTACCTCACAACAGATACGCAGTATTTT	CASSYLTTDTQYF	TRBV6-2/TRBV6-3	TRBJ2-3	-	once